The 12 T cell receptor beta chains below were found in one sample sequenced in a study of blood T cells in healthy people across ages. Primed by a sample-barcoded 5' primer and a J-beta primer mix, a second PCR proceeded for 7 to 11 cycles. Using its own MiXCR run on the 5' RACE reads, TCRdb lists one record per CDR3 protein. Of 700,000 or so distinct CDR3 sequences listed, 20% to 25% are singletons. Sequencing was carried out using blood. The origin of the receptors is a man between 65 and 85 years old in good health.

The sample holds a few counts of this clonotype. CDR3: CSARVEGGRYSNQPQHF. The CDR3 bases are TGCAGCGCTAGGGTGGAGGGGGGGCGATATAGCAATCAGCCCCAGCATTTT. This sequence joins TRBV29-1 and TRBJ1-5, with D possibly TRBD1 on 6 matching bases. The CDR3 is made up of 17 amino acids. In germline, CDR1 is SQVTM, CDR2 ANQGSEA. Trimming took off 7 bases at V and 0 bases at J, with 22 bases between the two ends.

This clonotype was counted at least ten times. The CDR3 region has the DNA TGTGCCAGCAGCTTATCATGGGGGTCCGAGACCCAGTACTTC. This codes for CASSLSWGSETQYF. The rearrangement links TRBV11-2 to TRBJ2-5; D may be TRBD1 or TRBD2 (5 bases each). Germline V lookup: CDR1 SGHAT, CDR2 FQNNGV. The CDR3 has 14 amino acids. The ends were cut back, 2 bases at V and 5 bases at J, with 12 bases in the middle.

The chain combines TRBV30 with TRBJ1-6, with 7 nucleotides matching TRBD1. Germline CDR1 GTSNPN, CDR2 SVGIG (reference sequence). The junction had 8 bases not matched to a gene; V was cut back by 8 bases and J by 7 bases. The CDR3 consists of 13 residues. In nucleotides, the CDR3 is TGTGCCGGGGCTGGACAGGCCAATTCACCCCTCCACTTT. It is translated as CAGAGQANSPLHF. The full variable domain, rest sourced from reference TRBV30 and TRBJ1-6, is SQTIHQWPATLVQPVGSPLSLECTVEGTSNPNLYWYRQAAGRGLQLLFYSVGIGQISSEVPQNLSASRPQDRQFILSSKKLLLSDSGFYLCAGAGQANSPLHFGNGTRLTVT.

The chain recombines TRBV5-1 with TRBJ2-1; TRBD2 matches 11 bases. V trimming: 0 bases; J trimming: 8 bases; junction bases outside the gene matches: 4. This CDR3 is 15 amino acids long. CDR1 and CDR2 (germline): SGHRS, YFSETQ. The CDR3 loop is CASSLASGGTHEQFF. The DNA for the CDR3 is TGCGCCAGCAGCTTGGCTAGCGGGGGGACCCATGAGCAGTTCTTC.

DNA of the CDR3: TGCAGTGCTAGAGTCTGGGGGGTTAACTATGGCTACACCTTC. This sequence encodes CSARVWGVNYGYTF. The rearrangement joins TRBV20-1 to TRBJ1-2, with TRBD1 as a possible D gene (5 bases). Germline-derived CDR1 and CDR2 are DFQATT and SNEGSKA (reference sequence). V lost 1 base and J 1 base, leaving 10 bases between the germline ends. The CDR3 is 14 residues long.

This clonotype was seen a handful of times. CDR3 DNA sequence: TGTGCCAGCAGTCAGGACGACTTTAGCTCCAGCTCCTACAATGAGCAGTTCTTC. Protein: CASSQDDFSSSSYNEQFF. The chain carries TRBV12-3 or TRBV12-4 and TRBJ2-1; no clear D gene. Trimming stripped 5 bases from V and 0 bases from J, with 20 bases between. The CDR3 is 18 residues long.

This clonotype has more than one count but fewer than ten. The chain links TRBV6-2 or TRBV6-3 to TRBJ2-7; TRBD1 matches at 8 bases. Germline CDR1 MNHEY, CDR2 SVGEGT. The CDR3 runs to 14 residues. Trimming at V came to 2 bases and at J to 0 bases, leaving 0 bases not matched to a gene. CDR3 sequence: CASSYDRGSYEQYF. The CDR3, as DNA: TGTGCCAGCAGTTACGACAGGGGCTCCTACGAGCAGTACTTC.

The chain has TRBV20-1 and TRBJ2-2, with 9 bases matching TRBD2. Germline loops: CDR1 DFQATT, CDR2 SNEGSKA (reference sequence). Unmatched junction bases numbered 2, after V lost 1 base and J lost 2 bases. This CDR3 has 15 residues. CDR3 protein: CSARVSGGNTGELFF. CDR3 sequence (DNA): TGCAGTGCTAGAGTTAGCGGGGGAAACACCGGGGAGCTGTTTTTT.

CDR3 nucleotides: TGCGCCAGCAGCTGGACGTGGGGCACAGATACGCAGTATTTT. Translation: CASSWTWGTDTQYF. The rearrangement links TRBV5-1 to TRBJ2-3; D uncertain. Trimming removed 3 bases from V and 1 base from J, with 9 bases in between. This CDR3 region has 14 residues. Germline V gene sequence: CDR1 SGHRS, CDR2 YFSETQ.

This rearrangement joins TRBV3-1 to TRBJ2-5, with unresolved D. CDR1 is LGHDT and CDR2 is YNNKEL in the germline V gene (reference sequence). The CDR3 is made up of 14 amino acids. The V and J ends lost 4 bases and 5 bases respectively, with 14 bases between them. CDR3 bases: TGTGCCAGCAGCCGTCCAATCCCACCGGAGACCCAGTACTTC. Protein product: CASSRPIPPETQYF.

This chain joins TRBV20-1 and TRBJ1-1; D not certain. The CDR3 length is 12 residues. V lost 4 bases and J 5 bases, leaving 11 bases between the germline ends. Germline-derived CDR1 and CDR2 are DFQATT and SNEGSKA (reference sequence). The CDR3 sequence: CSATKSGTEAFF. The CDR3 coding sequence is TGCAGTGCTACGAAGTCGGGGACTGAAGCTTTCTTT.

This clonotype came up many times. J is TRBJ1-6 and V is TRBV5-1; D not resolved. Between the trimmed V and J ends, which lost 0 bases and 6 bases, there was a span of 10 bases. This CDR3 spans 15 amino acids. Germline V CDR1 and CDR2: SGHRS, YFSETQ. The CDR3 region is CASSLETSGNSPLHF. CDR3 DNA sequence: TGCGCCAGCAGCTTGGAAACCTCCGGTAATTCACCCCTCCACTTT.